The clone carrying this TCR beta chain is a singleton in its sample. No antigen is known for it. These data originate in a study of radiation and T cells in renal cell carcinoma. Treatment: treatment-naive control, cytoreductive nephrectomy. Control tumors came from treatment-naive patients without prior radiation. The method was immunoSEQ multiplex PCR; TCRdb's version includes in-frame clones alone and lacks a portion of them. The table shows 14,000 to 15,000 clones, with approximately 65% occurring only once. The CDR3 loop spans 16 amino acids. The V end was cut by 0 bases, the J end by 5 bases, with 16 bases between. Germline V gives CDR1 MGHRA, CDR2 YSYEKL. Whole-study findings and limits: Compared with controls, irradiated tumors had more, larger dominant CDR3 motifs. Top 100 clonotypes averaged approximately 50% in irradiated versus about 45% in nephrectomy-only tumors. Tumor samples were small regions of approximately 0.93 g.

This clonotype was obtained from a man in his fifties or sixties with renal cell carcinoma. The genes are TRBV4-1 and TRBJ2-5, with D unresolved. The input for sequencing was tumor tissue, taken from a patient whose treatment was nephrectomy without radiotherapy. The CDR3 coding sequence is TGCGCCAGCAGCCAAGATGATTGGGCGTCCCAGGAGACCCAGTACTTC. It specifies CASSQDDWASQETQYF.